This T cell receptor beta chain appears in the sequencing data of a study of esophageal squamous cell carcinoma under preoperative chemotherapy. In its sample, this clonotype ranks as medium-sized (0.01 to 0.1%). The antigen is not known. TCRdb analysed the PCR reads with MiXCR anew, one entry per CDR3 protein. The sample holds about 30,000 distinct CDR3 sequences, under 60% seen once. Specified time point: before preoperative PTX-NDP chemotherapy. The V and J ends lost 3 bases and 5 bases, in that order; junction bases with no gene match: 20. This CDR3 has 19 amino acids. CDR1 ENHRY and CDR2 SYGVKD come from the germline V gene. Findings and limits, study-wide: After chemotherapy, TCR diversity rose significantly in peripheral T cells but not in tumor-infiltrating lymphocytes.

This chain uses TRBV10-3 with TRBJ2-3; 7 nucleotides agree with TRBD2. This sequence was found in a human donor with esophageal squamous cell carcinoma. The donor label of this sample is uncertain. The sample here was taken from a patient given preoperative chemotherapy. The CDR3 DNA sequence: TGTGCCATCAGTGATATCCCGAATGTTGGCGGGAGTTCAGGAGATACGCAGTATTTT. Protein: CAISDIPNVGGSSGDTQYF.